The next 25 T cell receptor beta chains were all read from a single sample in a study of shared clonotypes between healthy human individuals. Profiling relied on immunoSEQ multiplex PCR, and the TCRdb table lists in-frame clones only, not all of them. The sample yields around 1,000,000 clones, 60% to 80% seen once. The sequencing input was memory CD4+ T cells from PBMCs. The subset: CD45RA-negative fraction. Source of these receptors: a man aged 18 to 29 in good health. Some clones in this sample may be carry-over from other donors' samples.

The chain links TRBV5-4 to TRBJ1-3; unclear D gene. Germline assignment: CDR1 SGHNT and CDR2 YYREEE (reference sequence). The CDR3 consists of 15 residues. V was shortened by 4 bases and J by 0 bases, with 11 bases between the two germline ends. The CDR3 loop reads CASSRGVGSGNTIYF. In DNA, the CDR3 is TGTGCCAGCAGCCGCGGGGTGGGCTCTGGAAACACCATATATTTT.

The chain employs TRBV5-4 and TRBJ1-5, with 9 positions matching TRBD1. Germline CDR1 is SGHNT and CDR2 is YYREEE (reference sequence). The CDR3 runs 16 residues. V gave up 2 bases and J gave up 3 bases; unmatched junction bases: 6. CDR3 sequence (DNA): TGTGCCAGCAGCTTAACGGGACAGGGCTACAATCAGCCCCAGCATTTT. It specifies CASSLTGQGYNQPQHF.

This CDR3 is CASSVGVAGGPGETQYF. CDR3 DNA: TGTGCCAGCAGCGTGGGGGTAGCGGGAGGGCCGGGAGAGACCCAGTACTTC. The genes are TRBV7-9 and TRBJ2-5; TRBD2 matches at 11 bases. Germline CDR1 SEHNR, CDR2 FQNEAQ (reference sequence). CDR3 length: 17 amino acids. The V gene end was trimmed by 5 bases and the J gene end by 4 bases; junction bases not matched to a gene: 12.

The chain employs TRBV19 and TRBJ1-5, with 7 bases aligning to TRBD1. The junction had 9 bases not matched to a gene; V was cut back by 6 bases and J by 4 bases. This CDR3 has 15 amino acids. Germline CDR1 and CDR2: LNHDA and SQIVND (reference sequence). The CDR3 here is CASRVITGVNQPQHF. The CDR3 DNA follows: TGTGCCAGTAGGGTTATTACAGGGGTGAATCAGCCCCAGCATTTT.

V is TRBV11-3 and J is TRBJ2-2; D may be TRBD2 (6 bases). Germline CDR1 reads SGHNT; CDR2 reads YENEEA. This CDR3 has 14 residues. The V end lost 3 bases, the J end lost 3 bases, and 8 bases lay between the germline ends. Written as DNA, the CDR3 is TGTGCCAGCAGCTTCCGCGGGGACACCGGGGAGCTGTTTTTT. Translated: CASSFRGDTGELFF.

The rearrangement joins TRBV19 to TRBJ1-1, with 7 bases identical to TRBD1. The germline gives CDR1 LNHDA, CDR2 SQIVND (reference sequence). J lost 0 bases, V lost 8 bases, and 6 bases had no gene match. The CDR3 is 14 amino acids. The CDR3 DNA reads as TGTGCCAGTGGTCAGGGGGGAATGAACACTGAAGCTTTCTTT. Translating gives CASGQGGMNTEAFF. Full variable domain (rest looked up from reference TRBV19 and TRBJ1-1): DGGITQSPKYLFRKEGQNVTLSCEQNLNHDAMYWYRQDPGQGLRLIYYSQIVNDFQKGDIAEGYSVSREKKESFPLTVTSAQKNPTAFYLCASGQGGMNTEAFFGQGTRLTVV.

The table lists this clone with a count of one. The chain couples TRBV28 to TRBJ1-5; weak D call: TRBD1 (6 bases). Germline CDR1 and CDR2: MDHEN and SYDVKM. V was pared by 3 bases and J by 9 bases, with 18 bases between. This CDR3 is built from 15 residues. CDR3 sequence: CASSFRDTSSLPQHF. CDR3 DNA sequence: TGTGCCAGCAGTTTCCGGGACACTTCAAGTCTGCCCCAGCATTTT.

This clone has at least ten counts. This rearrangement joins TRBV27 to TRBJ1-4, with D tentatively TRBD1 (5 bases). This CDR3 has 15 amino acids. Trimming removed 3 bases from V and 0 bases from J, with 8 bases in between. CDR1 is MNHEY, CDR2 SMNVEV, per germline (reference sequence). CDR3 protein: CASSFDRATNEKLFF. DNA for the CDR3: TGTGCCAGCAGTTTCGACAGAGCAACTAATGAAAAACTGTTTTTT.

Details on this clone: The sample contains more than one DNA sequence encoding this CDR3. The chain couples TRBV5-4 to TRBJ2-7; 13 bases line up with TRBD2. The ends lost 4 bases at V and 4 bases at J; junction bases unmatched: 2. The CDR3 has 14 residues. Germline assignment: CDR1 SGHNT and CDR2 YYREEE (reference sequence). In nucleotides, the CDR3 is TGTGCCAGCAGCCCGGGACTAGCGGGGTACGAGCAGTACTTC. It codes for CASSPGLAGYEQYF.

V is TRBV18 and J is TRBJ1-4; tentative D call: TRBD1 (5 bases). Looked up from germline, CDR1 is KGHSH and CDR2 is LQKENI. V lost 8 bases and J lost 5, with 12 bases in between. The CDR3 is 13 residues long. Written as DNA, the CDR3 is TGTGCCAGCAGCCGGGACTGGAATGAAAAACTGTTTTTT. It codes for CASSRDWNEKLFF.

This CDR3 reads CASSLVTSGTQQFF. DNA for the CDR3: TGTGCCAGCAGCTTAGTTACCTCCGGGACCCAGCAGTTCTTC. J is TRBJ2-1 and V is TRBV11-2; D might be TRBD1 or TRBD2, each matching 5 bases. In germline, CDR1 is SGHAT, CDR2 FQNNGV. The CDR3 runs 14 residues. Trimming took off 1 base at V and 11 bases at J, with 15 bases between the two ends. Full variable domain (outside the CDR3, taken from reference TRBV11-2 and TRBJ2-1): EAGVAQSPRYKIIEKRQSVAFWCNPISGHATLYWYQQILGQGPKLLIQFQNNGVVDDSQLPKDRFSAERLKGVDSTLKIQPAKLEDSAVYLCASSLVTSGTQQFFGPGTRLTVL.

The V gene is TRBV7-6, the J gene TRBJ2-7; the match to TRBD2 covers 7 bases. The ends lost 2 bases at V and 1 base at J; junction bases unmatched: 8. The germline gives CDR1 SGHVS, CDR2 FNYEAQ. The CDR3 covers 16 residues. In DNA, the CDR3 is TGTGCCAGCAGCTTAAACGGGGCGGGAGTGTCCTACGAGCAGTACTTC. It is translated as CASSLNGAGVSYEQYF.

CDR3 nucleotides: TGTGCCTGGAGTCCTCGGGACAGGGGGCTGGGTGGCTACACCTTC. It is translated as CAWSPRDRGLGGYTF. The rearrangement joins TRBV30 to TRBJ1-2, with 12 bases that match TRBD1. The length of the CDR3 is 15 residues. Germline V gives CDR1 GTSNPN, CDR2 SVGIG (reference sequence). J lost 7 bases, V lost 2 bases, and 8 bases had no gene match. Full variable domain (rest looked up from reference TRBV30 and TRBJ1-2): SQTIHQWPATLVQPVGSPLSLECTVEGTSNPNLYWYRQAAGRGLQLLFYSVGIGQISSEVPQNLSASRPQDRQFILSSKKLLLSDSGFYLCAWSPRDRGLGGYTFGSGTRLTVV.

J is TRBJ1-5 and V is TRBV11-2; weak D call: TRBD1 (5 bases). Germline assignment: CDR1 SGHAT and CDR2 FQNNGV. Trimming stripped 0 bases from V and 5 bases from J, with 11 bases between. The CDR3 spans 15 residues. For the CDR3, the DNA is TGTGCCAGCAGCTTAGATCTAGGGGTTCATCAGCCCCAGCATTTT. Protein product: CASSLDLGVHQPQHF.

A word on this clone: This likely reflects a read error, since a far larger clone is one base away. The genes are TRBV11-3 and TRBJ2-5; 7 bases line up with TRBD1. After removal of 4 bases from V and 2 bases from J, the junction contained 1 base not matched to a gene. Germline V lookup: CDR1 SGHNT, CDR2 YENEEA. The CDR3 spans 13 residues. The CDR3 loop reads CASSWGQQETQYF. CDR3 nucleotide sequence: TGTGCCAGCAGCTGGGGACAGCAAGAGACCCAGTACTTC.

CDR3 bases: TGTGCCAGCAGCGCTTGGACGGCCCAGCGGACCCAGTACTTC. Translation gives CASSAWTAQRTQYF. The chain recombines TRBV7-3 with TRBJ2-5; no clear D. V lost 5 bases, J lost 7 bases, and 17 bases lay in between. The length of the CDR3 is 14 residues. CDR1 SGHTA and CDR2 FQGTGA come from the germline V gene.

J is TRBJ1-3 and V is TRBV7-2, with D tentatively TRBD1 (6 bases). The CDR3 extends over 15 amino acids. V was clipped by 2 bases and J by 2 bases, with 10 bases between them. Germline V gene lookup returns CDR1 SGHTA and CDR2 FQGNSA. The CDR3 is CASSLQGFTGNTIYF. DNA for the CDR3: TGTGCCAGCAGCTTACAGGGGTTTACTGGAAACACCATATATTTT.

The V gene is TRBV7-9, the J gene TRBJ2-7; D may be TRBD1 (5 bases). The CDR3 runs 14 residues. V was cut by 4 bases and J by 3 bases, with 13 bases left in between. Germline lookup yields CDR1 SEHNR and CDR2 FQNEAQ (reference sequence). In DNA, the CDR3 is TGTGCCAGCAGCTACCAGGGTTTGGTCTACGAGCAGTACTTC. Protein product: CASSYQGLVYEQYF.

The gene calls are TRBV18 and TRBJ2-1, with 8 bases aligning to TRBD2. The CDR3 spans 17 residues. Per the germline V gene, CDR1 is KGHSH and CDR2 is LQKENI. V shed 2 bases, J shed 6 bases, and the junction held 12 bases outside the gene matches. The CDR3 protein is CASSPTRQAGVINEQFF. The DNA for the CDR3 is TGTGCCAGCTCACCAACTCGCCAAGCGGGAGTCATCAATGAGCAGTTCTTC.

This chain joins TRBV29-1 and TRBJ2-7, with D maybe TRBD1 (5 bases). The V end was cut by 6 bases, the J end by 5 bases, with 11 bases between. CDR3 length: 11 residues. Germline V gene lookup returns CDR1 SQVTM and CDR2 ANQGSEA. Here the CDR3 DNA reads TGCAGCGTCGTCAGGGTAAACGAGCAGTACTTC. Protein product: CSVVRVNEQYF.

This chain links TRBV11-2 with TRBJ2-7, with D tentatively TRBD1 (5 bases). The CDR3 contains 14 residues. The germline CDR1 and CDR2 sequences are SGHAT and FQNNGV. Deletions cut 3 bases from V and 1 base from J, with 10 bases between. CDR3 coding DNA: TGTGCCAGCAGCTTCGTCACAGGATCCTACGAGCAGTACTTC. It codes for CASSFVTGSYEQYF.

Many counts were recorded for this clone. This sequence joins TRBV2 and TRBJ1-1; the match to TRBD1 covers 9 bases. V gave up 6 bases and J gave up 1 base; unmatched junction bases: 3. Germline V gene lookup returns CDR1 SNHLY and CDR2 FYNNEI. This CDR3 is 14 amino acids long. The CDR3 DNA reads as TGTGCCAGCAGGGGGACAGGGACGAACACTGAAGCTTTCTTT. Residues: CASRGTGTNTEAFF.

This clone occurred once. V usage is TRBV7-8 and J usage is TRBJ2-2, with D possibly TRBD2 on 6 matching bases. V was clipped by 5 bases and J by 5 bases, with 18 bases between them. Germline lookup yields CDR1 SGHVS and CDR2 FQNEAQ. This CDR3 has 16 residues. DNA for the CDR3: TGTGCCAGCAGCCCGGGGACTGGCAGCTGGACCGGGGAGCTGTTTTTT. The encoded protein is CASSPGTGSWTGELFF.

This chain connects TRBV28 to TRBJ2-7, with 12 bases lining up with TRBD2. The V segment lost 5 bases and the J segment 6 bases; nucleotides outside the gene matches: 11. Germline V gene lookup returns CDR1 MDHEN and CDR2 SYDVKM. The length of the CDR3 is 16 residues. In DNA, the CDR3 is TGTGCCAGCAGTCCTCCTAGCGGGAGGGCCGTTGGCGAGCAGTACTTC. This encodes CASSPPSGRAVGEQYF.

The chain uses TRBV25-1 and TRBJ1-1, with D unresolved. Trimming removed 4 bases at V and 1 base at J, with 7 bases between. The CDR3 loop spans 13 amino acids. Germline loops: CDR1 MGHDK, CDR2 SYGVNS. CDR3 in amino acids: CASSAYQNTEAFF. CDR3 nucleotide sequence: TGTGCCAGCAGTGCCTACCAGAACACTGAAGCTTTCTTT.